This TCR beta chain was obtained from a study of T cells in Graves' hyperthyroidism and ophthalmopathy. Study context: Peripheral blood was drawn at first diagnosis, prior to all treatment. Study results and limitations: A 13 V-J signature model discriminated ophthalmopathy versus stable hyperthyroidism.

Germline V gene lookup returns CDR1 MNHNS and CDR2 SASEGT. With 2 bases clipped from V and 3 bases from J, the junction kept 9 bases outside the gene matches. The length of the CDR3 is 16 residues. RNA transcripts gave rise to amplified TCR beta CDR3 regions. Primed by the HTBI set, a first-round RT-PCR was run on the TCR CDR3. TCRdb passed the multiplex PCR reads through MiXCR, listing each CDR3 protein once. This sample has about 760,000 distinct CDR3 sequences, with roughly 32% found just once. This clonotype was observed a few times. The antigen is undetermined. An absence of ophthalmopathy progression within 18 months meant stable Graves' hyperthyroidism. Newly diagnosed hyperthyroidism, duration under 2 months, in patients aged 18 to 65.

This TCR derives from a woman aged 40 to 50 with Graves' hyperthyroidism. The chain carries TRBV6-1 and TRBJ1-2; TRBD1 matches at 7 bases. The sequencing input was blood. The CDR3 coding sequence is TGTGCCAGCAGTGAACCGGGGACAGCAATCGACTATGGCTACACCTTC. Amino acid sequence: CASSEPGTAIDYGYTF.